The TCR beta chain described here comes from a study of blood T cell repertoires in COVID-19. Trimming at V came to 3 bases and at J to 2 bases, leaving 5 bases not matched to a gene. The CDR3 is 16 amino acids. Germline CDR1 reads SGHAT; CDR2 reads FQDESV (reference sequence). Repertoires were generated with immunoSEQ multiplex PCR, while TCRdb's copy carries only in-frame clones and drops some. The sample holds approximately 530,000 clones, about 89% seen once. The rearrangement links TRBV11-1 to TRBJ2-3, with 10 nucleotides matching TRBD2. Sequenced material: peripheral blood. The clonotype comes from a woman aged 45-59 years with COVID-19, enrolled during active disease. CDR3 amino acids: CASSFALAGYTDTQYF. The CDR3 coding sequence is TGTGCCAGCAGCTTCGCACTAGCGGGGTACACAGATACGCAGTATTTT.